The 21 T cell receptor beta chains reported below all come from one sample, sequenced in a study of cytomegalovirus exposure and HLA in healthy donors. Clones were read by immunoSEQ multiplex PCR, and TCRdb kept only the in-frame ones, dropping some. The sample shows 90,000 to 150,000 clones, over 75% of them seen only once. Sequenced sample: PBMCs. The receptor source for this set is a woman younger than 45 in good health and CMV-seronegative.

This clone has a handful of counts. The chain combines TRBV13 with TRBJ1-3; a possible D gene is TRBD1 (6 bases). CDR3 size: 18 residues. V was shortened by 6 bases and J by 0 bases, with 21 bases between the two germline ends. CDR1 and CDR2 (germline): PRHDT, FYEKMQ (reference sequence). The DNA for the CDR3 is TGTGCCAGCAGAGCCCAGGGGTGGGGCGGAATCTCTGGAAACACCATATATTTT. This gives the protein CASRAQGWGGISGNTIYF.

The chain is built from TRBV15 and TRBJ1-5; 8 nucleotides align to TRBD1. The CDR3 has 13 amino acids. The ends lost 5 bases at V and 5 bases at J; junction bases unmatched: 2. Looked up from germline, CDR1 is LNHNV and CDR2 is YYDKDF (reference sequence). This chain's CDR3 is CATSYRGDQPQHF. The CDR3 DNA follows: TGTGCCACCAGCTACAGGGGGGATCAGCCCCAGCATTTT.

This clone was seen a few times. This sequence joins TRBV4-3 and TRBJ1-4; 7 nucleotides agree with TRBD1. After removal of 4 bases from V and 3 bases from J, the junction contained 8 bases not matched to a gene. Looked up from germline, CDR1 is LGHNA and CDR2 is YSLEER. The CDR3 extends over 16 amino acids. The CDR3 reads CASSPGTALSNEKLFF. CDR3 DNA: TGCGCCAGCAGCCCGGGGACAGCCCTGTCTAATGAAAAACTGTTTTTT.

Regarding this clone: This CDR3 fails to terminate in the conserved phenylalanine or tryptophan, so it likely reflects a read error. The V gene is TRBV30, the J gene TRBJ2-7; TRBD1 might be the D (5 bases). Germline lookup yields CDR1 GTSNPN and CDR2 SVGIG (reference sequence). V lost 2 bases and J lost 6, with 11 bases in between. The CDR3 totals 12 residues. The CDR3 DNA sequence: TGTGCCTGGAGTCAAGGGGTCTTCGAGCAGTACCTC. This encodes CAWSQGVFEQYL.

The chain combines TRBV27 with TRBJ2-3; TRBD2 might be the D (5 bases). The CDR3 loop spans 15 amino acids. Per germline, CDR1 MNHEY and CDR2 SMNVEV (reference sequence). V was trimmed by 2 bases and J by 2 bases, leaving 11 bases between them. CDR3: CASSLGQRNTDTQYF. The CDR3 coding sequence is TGTGCCAGCAGTTTAGGGCAGCGGAACACAGATACGCAGTATTTT.

The chain combines TRBV27 with TRBJ2-7, with D possibly matching TRBD2 (5 bases). Trimming cost V 6 bases and J 5 bases, with 26 bases left between them. Germline values: CDR1 MNHEY, CDR2 SMNVEV (reference sequence). This CDR3 spans 17 amino acids. The CDR3 loop reads CASRPLPTGLVVDEQYF. CDR3 DNA sequence: TGTGCCAGCAGGCCCCTCCCCACGGGGTTGGTTGTTGACGAGCAGTACTTC.

This clone has just a few counts. The genes are TRBV7-9 and TRBJ2-7; no firm D call. V was clipped by 0 bases and J by 0 bases, with 6 bases between them. There are 14 residues in the CDR3. Germline V gene sequence: CDR1 SEHNR, CDR2 FQNEAQ (reference sequence). This chain's CDR3 is CASSLAGSSYEQYF. In nucleotides, the CDR3 is TGTGCCAGCAGCTTAGCGGGCAGCTCCTACGAGCAGTACTTC. The full variable domain, its missing parts supplied by reference TRBV7-9 and TRBJ2-7, is DTGVSQNPRHKITKRGQNVTFRCDPISEHNRLYWYRQTLGQGPEFLTYFQNEAQLEKSRLLSDRFSAERPKGSFSTLEIQRTEQGDSAMYLCASSLAGSSYEQYFGPGTRLTVT.

The table lists this clone with a few counts. The chain recombines TRBV11-2 with TRBJ1-1; D remains unclear. V shed 3 bases and J shed 1 base, with 9 bases lying between them. The CDR3 contains 14 residues. In germline, CDR1 is SGHAT, CDR2 FQNNGV. Here the CDR3 DNA reads TGTGCCAGCAGCTTTCAGGTTACGAACACTGAAGCTTTCTTT. This encodes CASSFQVTNTEAFF.

In DNA form, the CDR3 reads TGCGCCAGCAGCCAAGGCCAGGTCGATACGCAGTATTTT. Translation: CASSQGQVDTQYF. The chain couples TRBV4-1 to TRBJ2-3; no reliable D call. CDR3 length: 13 amino acids. Germline-derived CDR1 and CDR2 are MGHRA and YSYEKL. V was trimmed by 1 base and J by 6 bases, leaving 8 bases between them.

The chain is built from TRBV19 and TRBJ1-1, with 7 nucleotides matching TRBD1. The V segment lost 5 bases and the J segment 1 base; nucleotides outside the gene matches: 7. Per germline, CDR1 LNHDA and CDR2 SQIVND (reference sequence). The CDR3 is 15 residues long. This chain's CDR3 is CASSRTGLPNTEAFF. In nucleotides, the CDR3 is TGTGCCAGTAGTCGGACAGGCCTCCCGAACACTGAAGCTTTCTTT.

The chain links TRBV7-3 to TRBJ2-1, with TRBD1 matching over 8 bases. V lost 5 bases to trimming and J lost 8 bases; unmatched junction nucleotides: 11. Germline CDR1 SGHTA, CDR2 FQGTGA. The CDR3 contains 15 residues. This CDR3 reads CASSQAGTGIHEQFF. The CDR3 bases are TGTGCCAGCAGCCAAGCAGGGACAGGAATCCATGAGCAGTTCTTC.

This chain connects TRBV19 to TRBJ1-3; D is unresolved. Germline V gives CDR1 LNHDA, CDR2 SQIVND (reference sequence). V was cut by 2 bases and J by 0 bases, with 8 bases left in between. This CDR3 has 15 residues. DNA for the CDR3: TGTGCCAGTAGTATAAGGAGGGTCTCTGGAAACACCATATATTTT. As protein: CASSIRRVSGNTIYF. Combining the CDR3 with reference TRBV19 and TRBJ1-3 gives the whole variable domain DGGITQSPKYLFRKEGQNVTLSCEQNLNHDAMYWYRQDPGQGLRLIYYSQIVNDFQKGDIAEGYSVSREKKESFPLTVTSAQKNPTAFYLCASSIRRVSGNTIYFGEGSWLTVV.

As regards this clone: Additional DNA sequences in this sample encode the identical CDR3. The chain links TRBV18 to TRBJ1-1, with a weak D call TRBD1 (6 bases). CDR3 length: 15 residues. With 3 bases removed from V and 0 bases from J, the gap between germline ends came to 11 bases. From germline, CDR1 is KGHSH and CDR2 LQKENI. The DNA for the CDR3 is TGTGCCAGCTCACCCGACGACAGGTTGAACACTGAAGCTTTCTTT. Translated, it gives CASSPDDRLNTEAFF.

This clone was counted a single time. The chain combines TRBV5-4 with TRBJ2-5; D is ambiguous. Germline CDR1 and CDR2: SGHNT and YYREEE (reference sequence). This CDR3 comprises 12 residues. The V gene lost 4 bases and the J gene lost 7 bases, with 11 bases spanning the gap. The CDR3: CASSPRSGTQYF. CDR3 DNA sequence: TGTGCCAGCAGCCCCCGCTCCGGGACCCAGTACTTC.

The chain couples TRBV29-1 to TRBJ1-4, with D perhaps matching TRBD1 (6 bases). This CDR3 has 13 residues. Per the germline V gene, CDR1 is SQVTM and CDR2 is ANQGSEA. The V and J ends lost 7 bases and 6 bases respectively, with 15 bases between them. The CDR3 nucleotides are TGCAGCGCCGAGGGGGGGGCGGATGAAAAACTGTTTTTT. Translated: CSAEGGADEKLFF.

V and J are TRBV7-9 and TRBJ2-1; 8 nucleotides line up with TRBD1. V dropped 4 bases and J dropped 4; count of bases not matched to a gene: 9. The germline gives CDR1 SEHNR, CDR2 FQNEAQ (reference sequence). CDR3 length: 16 residues. The CDR3 spells CASSSPGTGDYNEQFF. CDR3 in DNA: TGTGCCAGCAGCTCCCCCGGGACAGGTGATTACAATGAGCAGTTCTTC.

This sequence joins TRBV10-3 and TRBJ1-1; TRBD1 might be the D (6 bases). Germline V lookup: CDR1 ENHRY, CDR2 SYGVKD. This CDR3 comprises 13 residues. Trimming pared 7 bases from V and 1 base from J, leaving 10 bases between. The CDR3 spells CAITWTENTEAFF. CDR3 coding DNA: TGTGCCATCACCTGGACAGAGAACACTGAAGCTTTCTTT.

The chain is built from TRBV9 and TRBJ2-1; 11 bases align to TRBD2. The CDR3 runs to 15 residues. With 0 bases clipped from V and 6 bases from J, the junction kept 2 bases outside the gene matches. In germline, CDR1 is SGDLS, CDR2 YYNGEE. The CDR3 DNA is TGTGCCAGCAGCGTAGCTAGCGGGGGGTCCAATGAGCAGTTCTTC. Amino acids: CASSVASGGSNEQFF. The variable domain in full, completed from reference TRBV9 and TRBJ2-1, reads DSGVTQTPKHLITATGQRVTLRCSPRSGDLSVYWYQQSLDQGLQFLIQYYNGEERAKGNILERFSAQQFPDLHSELNLSSLELGDSALYFCASSVASGGSNEQFFGPGTRLTVL.

The rearrangement links TRBV6-1 to TRBJ1-5; a weak D match, TRBD1 (6 bases). V lost 6 bases, J lost 3 bases, and 12 bases lay in between. The germline CDR1 and CDR2 sequences are MNHNS and SASEGT. This CDR3 spans 14 amino acids. The CDR3 spells CASRSGTLNQPQHF. CDR3 DNA: TGTGCCAGCAGGTCCGGGACACTCAATCAGCCCCAGCATTTT.

This clone showed up just once. The chain joins TRBV5-6 to TRBJ1-4; 9 bases line up with TRBD1. This CDR3 has 16 amino acids. CDR1 is SGHDT, CDR2 YYEEEE, per germline. V gave up 3 bases and J gave up 4 bases; unmatched junction bases: 7. This CDR3 is CASSSPGQGLNEKLFF. The CDR3 nucleotides read TGTGCCAGCAGCTCGCCGGGACAGGGCCTTAATGAAAAACTGTTTTTT.

The rearrangement links TRBV11-3 to TRBJ2-5; TRBD1 is a possible D gene (6 bases). The CDR3 length is 13 residues. Germline V gene data show CDR1 as SGHNT and CDR2 as YENEEA. V lost 4 bases and J 2 bases, leaving 8 bases between the germline ends. The DNA of the CDR3 is TGTGCCAGCAGCTCCACAGGGCAAGAGACCCAGTACTTC. As protein: CASSSTGQETQYF. The whole variable domain, remainder taken from reference TRBV11-3 and TRBJ2-5, is EAGVVQSPRYKIIEKKQPVAFWCNPISGHNTLYWYLQNLGQGPELLIRYENEEAVDDSQLPKDRFSAERLKGVDSTLKIQPAELGDSAVYLCASSSTGQETQYFGPGTRLLVL.